These 13 T cell receptor beta chains were all obtained from the same sample, sequenced in a study of vaccination and CD4 T cells after COVID-19. Cultured CD4+ T-cell DNA underwent Oncomine TCR Beta short-read sequencing. TCRdb re-called the PCR reads through MiXCR, storing one row per CDR3 protein. There are 7,500 to 10,000 distinct CDR3 sequences in the sample; nearly 20% occur only once, and 21% lies in the top ten. These receptors have no identified antigens. Indicated treatment: roughly 10-day PBMC culture with coronavirus spike peptide pools or control peptides (ViraFEST assay). The sample in question was CD4+ T cells from blood, cultured in vitro, obtained after SARS-CoV-2 vaccination. The origin of the receptors is a human donor who had recovered from COVID-19.

V and J are TRBV28 and TRBJ2-7, with D possibly matching TRBD1 (5 bases). Trimming pared 6 bases from V and 5 bases from J, leaving 20 bases between. Per the germline V gene, CDR1 is MDHEN and CDR2 is SYDVKM. The CDR3 is 15 amino acids. In DNA, the CDR3 is TGTGCCAGCAGCGGTCCTTGGCAGGGAAGTAACGAGCAGTACTTC. Protein product: CASSGPWQGSNEQYF.

V usage is TRBV5-1 and J usage is TRBJ1-2, with TRBD1 identical over 7 bases. Looked up from germline, CDR1 is SGHRS and CDR2 is YFSETQ. The V segment lost 0 bases and the J segment 4 bases; nucleotides outside the gene matches: 6. The CDR3 contains 15 residues. The CDR3 spells CASSLGGTGVYGYTF. The CDR3 region has the DNA TGCGCCAGCAGCTTGGGGGGAACAGGGGTCTATGGCTACACCTTC.

The V gene is TRBV29-1, the J gene TRBJ1-1; a possible D gene is TRBD1 (5 bases). Trimming pared 4 bases from V and 1 base from J, leaving 10 bases between. This CDR3 region has 13 residues. Germline CDR1 reads SQVTM; CDR2 reads ANQGSEA. The chain's CDR3 is CSVAAGTNTEAFF. DNA of the CDR3: TGCAGCGTTGCGGCAGGGACGAACACTGAAGCTTTCTTT.

This clonotype was counted a few times. The chain recombines TRBV6-5 with TRBJ2-3; TRBD2 matches 11 bases. Germline CDR1 and CDR2: MNHEY and SVGAGI. J gave up 4 bases and V 0 bases, and 6 bases lay outside the gene matches. This CDR3 is built from 17 residues. The CDR3 bases are TGTGCCAGCAGTTACTCTATGCCTAGCGGGGGGCCAGATACGCAGTATTTT. Protein product: CASSYSMPSGGPDTQYF.

This clonotype was found a few times. The chain couples TRBV7-9 to TRBJ2-2, with 7 bases aligning to TRBD2. From germline, CDR1 is SEHNR and CDR2 FQNEAQ (reference sequence). V lost 4 bases and J lost 2; bases outside the gene matches: 7. The CDR3 consists of 16 residues. This CDR3 is CASSSPGLVNTGELFF. The CDR3 coding sequence is TGTGCCAGCAGCTCGCCCGGACTAGTTAACACCGGGGAGCTGTTTTTT.

This clonotype was counted only a few times. The chain uses TRBV20-1 and TRBJ2-1; 11 positions match TRBD2. Germline CDR1 is DFQATT and CDR2 is SNEGSKA (reference sequence). J was trimmed by 6 bases and V by 0 bases; bases with no gene match: 4. The CDR3 totals 15 residues. The CDR3 is CSARDTSGSVNEQFF. The CDR3 DNA follows: TGCAGTGCTAGAGACACTAGCGGGAGTGTCAATGAGCAGTTCTTC.

This clonotype was found many times. The genes are TRBV20-1 and TRBJ2-7, with 13 bases fitting TRBD2. Germline CDR1 reads DFQATT; CDR2 reads SNEGSKA (reference sequence). The CDR3 extends over 15 amino acids. J gave up 2 bases and V 6 bases, and 7 bases lay outside the gene matches. The CDR3 DNA is TGCAGTGCCGTTTACGGGACTAGCGGGACCTACGAGCAGTACTTC. This gives the protein CSAVYGTSGTYEQYF.

This chain connects TRBV5-1 to TRBJ1-1; D is possibly TRBD1 (6 bases). The CDR3 spans 13 residues. V lost 3 bases to trimming and J lost 4 bases, with 10 bases between them. CDR1 is SGHRS and CDR2 is YFSETQ in the germline V gene. CDR3 loop: CASSSQGTTEAFF. In DNA form, the CDR3 reads TGCGCCAGCAGCTCTCAGGGGACCACTGAAGCTTTCTTT.

This clonotype was detected only a few times. The chain joins TRBV24-1 to TRBJ1-1; D is ambiguous. CDR3 length: 13 residues. Germline V gene lookup returns CDR1 KGHDR and CDR2 SFDVKD. The germline V and J ends were trimmed by 2 bases and 1 base, with 4 bases remaining between them. CDR3 DNA sequence: TGTGCCACCAGTGATTACACGAACACTGAAGCTTTCTTT. Translated: CATSDYTNTEAFF.

This clonotype has just a few counts. This rearrangement joins TRBV7-2 to TRBJ2-1; TRBD2 aligns across 9 bases. The junction had 8 bases not matched to a gene; V was cut back by 1 base and J by 7 bases. CDR1 and CDR2 from the germline V gene are SGHTA and FQGNSA. The CDR3 runs 16 residues. CDR3 sequence: CASSLVGGRAGNEQFF. As DNA, the CDR3 is TGTGCCAGCAGCTTAGTCGGCGGGAGGGCCGGAAATGAGCAGTTCTTC.

The chain uses TRBV5-1 and TRBJ1-5; 7 bases align to TRBD1. The J segment lost 8 bases and the V segment lost 4 bases, leaving 9 bases of the junction unmatched. CDR1 SGHRS and CDR2 YFSETQ come from the germline V gene. The CDR3 loop spans 14 amino acids. The DNA of the CDR3 is TGCGCCAGCAGCACAGGGGCGGGTAGCGAGCCCCAGCATTTT. It yields the protein CASSTGAGSEPQHF.

This clonotype is medium-sized (0.01 to 0.1%) by share. V gene TRBV7-9 combines with J gene TRBJ2-7; D is undetermined. The V and J ends lost 1 base and 2 bases respectively, with 12 bases between them. Germline V lookup: CDR1 SEHNR, CDR2 FQNEAQ (reference sequence). CDR3 length: 15 amino acids. CDR3 in amino acids: CASSLVGWNAYEQYF. The CDR3 DNA reads TGTGCCAGCAGCTTAGTCGGGTGGAACGCCTACGAGCAGTACTTC. The full variable domain, its missing parts supplied by reference TRBV7-9 and TRBJ2-7, is DTGVSQNPRHKITKRGQNVTFRCDPISEHNRLYWYRQTLGQGPEFLTYFQNEAQLEKSRLLSDRFSAERPKGSFSTLEIQRTEQGDSAMYLCASSLVGWNAYEQYFGPGTRLTVT.

The CDR3 spells CASSLGGSISYNEQFF. The CDR3 DNA is TGCGCCAGCAGCTTGGGCGGGAGTATCTCCTACAATGAGCAGTTCTTC. The chain joins TRBV5-1 to TRBJ2-1; 7 nucleotides line up with TRBD2. This CDR3 has 16 residues. The germline V gene has CDR1 SGHRS and CDR2 YFSETQ. Trimming at V came to 0 bases and at J to 0 bases, leaving 3 bases not matched to a gene. Together with reference TRBV5-1 and TRBJ2-1, the CDR3 gives the full variable domain: KAGVTQTPRYLIKTRGQQVTLSCSPISGHRSVSWYQQTPGQGLQFLFEYFSETQRNKGNFPGRFSGRQFSNSRSEMNVSTLELGDSALYLCASSLGGSISYNEQFFGPGTRLTVL.